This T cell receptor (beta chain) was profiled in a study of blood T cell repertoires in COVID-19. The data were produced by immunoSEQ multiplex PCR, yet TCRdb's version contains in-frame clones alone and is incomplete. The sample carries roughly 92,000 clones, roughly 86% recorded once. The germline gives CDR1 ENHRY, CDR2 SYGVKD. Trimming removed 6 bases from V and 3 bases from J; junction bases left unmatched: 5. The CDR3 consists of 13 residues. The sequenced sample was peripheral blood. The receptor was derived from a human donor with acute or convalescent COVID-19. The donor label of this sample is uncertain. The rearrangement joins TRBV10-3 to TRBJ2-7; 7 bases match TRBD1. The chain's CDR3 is CAIRGDRDYEQYF. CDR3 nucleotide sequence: TGTGCCATCAGGGGAGACAGGGACTACGAGCAGTACTTC.